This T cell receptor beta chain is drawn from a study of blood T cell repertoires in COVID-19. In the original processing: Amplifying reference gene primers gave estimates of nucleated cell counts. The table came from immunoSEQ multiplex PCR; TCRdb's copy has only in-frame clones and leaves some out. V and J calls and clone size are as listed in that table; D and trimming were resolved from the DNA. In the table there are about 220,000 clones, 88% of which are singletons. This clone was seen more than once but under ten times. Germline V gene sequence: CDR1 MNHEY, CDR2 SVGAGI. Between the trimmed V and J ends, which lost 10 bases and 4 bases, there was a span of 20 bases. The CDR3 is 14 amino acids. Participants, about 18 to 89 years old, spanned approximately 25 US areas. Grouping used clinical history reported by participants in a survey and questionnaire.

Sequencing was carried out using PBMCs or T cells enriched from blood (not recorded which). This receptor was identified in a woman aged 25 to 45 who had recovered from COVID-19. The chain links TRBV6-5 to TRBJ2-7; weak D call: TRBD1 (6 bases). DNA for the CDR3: TGTGCCACCGCTCGGGACACCGAAGGATACGAGCAGTACTTC. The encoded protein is CATARDTEGYEQYF.